This TCR beta chain is drawn from a study of blood T cell repertoires in COVID-19. On the study more broadly: Acute and convalescent COVID-19 specimens originated in the United States, Italy and Spain. Sources were T cells, B-cell-depleted T cells, or PBMCs; the material itself was cDNA or gDNA.

In the study's own analysis: Reference gene primer amplification yielded estimated nucleated cell counts. This table comes from immunoSEQ multiplex PCR, and its TCRdb copy is limited to in-frame clones, with some not included. From that table come the V and J calls and clone size; the DNA was used to work out D and trimming. Of about 53,000 clones detected, 90% appear once; the ten largest clones hold more than 3%. The CDR3 is 13 residues long. With V trimmed by 6 bases and J by 14 bases, 10 bases remained unmatched. CDR1 is MDHEN and CDR2 is SYDVKM in the germline V gene. This clone was seen just once.

The chain carries TRBV28 and TRBJ1-6; the match to TRBD1 covers 7 bases. The sequenced sample was peripheral blood. The clonotype comes from a human donor in a cohort sampled during active COVID-19. Here the CDR3 DNA reads TGTGCCAGCAGCTCGATGGAGGGGGCCACCCTCCACTTT. Its translation: CASSSMEGATLHF.